This TCR beta chain stems from a study of blood T cell repertoires in COVID-19. Study background: Samples came from the United States, Italy and Spain, spanning acute and convalescent COVID-19. From T cells, B-cell-depleted T cells, or PBMCs came the material, which was cDNA or gDNA.

Germline CDR1 is SGHRS and CDR2 is YFSETQ. V lost 0 bases to trimming and J lost 0 bases; unmatched junction nucleotides: 8. The length of the CDR3 is 17 residues. Repertoires were generated with immunoSEQ multiplex PCR, while TCRdb's copy carries only in-frame clones and drops some. Among about 150,000 clones listed, approximately 80% were seen once. J is TRBJ2-7 and V is TRBV5-1, with 8 bases that match TRBD2. Sequenced material: peripheral blood. This TCR was recovered from an elderly woman with acute or convalescent COVID-19. The CDR3 reads CASSLASGSHLSYEQYF. CDR3 sequence (DNA): TGCGCCAGCAGCTTGGCCAGCGGGAGCCACCTCTCCTACGAGCAGTACTTC.